This passage covers 20 T cell receptor beta chains from one sample sequenced in a study of cytomegalovirus exposure and HLA in healthy donors. PCR amplification relied on 60 Vbeta primers (plus 13 Jbeta primers). Sequencing used immunoSEQ multiplex PCR; TCRdb keeps in-frame clones, though not all of them. Among over 130,000 clones listed, about 85% were seen once. The sequencing input was PBMCs. The origin of the receptors is a human donor in good health.

Here the CDR3 reads CASSSIRSNSHEQYF. DNA of the CDR3: TGTGCCAGCAGCTCTATACGTAGTAATAGCCACGAGCAGTACTTC. The chain carries TRBV11-2 and TRBJ2-7, with unresolved D. From germline, CDR1 is SGHAT and CDR2 FQNNGV. Trimming left V 4 bases short and J 5 bases short, with 18 bases between. The length of the CDR3 is 15 residues.

As regards this clone: At one boundary the junction diverges from the germline segment, which might be a read error. The J gene is TRBJ1-2, the V gene TRBV6-5, with D hard to call. CDR1 and CDR2 (germline): MNHEY, SVGAGI. This CDR3 comprises 15 residues. DNA for the CDR3: TGTGCCAGCACCCCAACCCTTGGCAGCTACTATAGCTACACCTTC. Its translation is CASTPTLGSYYSYTF.

The V call is TRBV20-1, the J call TRBJ2-1, with D hard to call. Between the trimmed V and J ends, which lost 2 bases and 3 bases, there was a span of 2 bases. The CDR3 totals 11 residues. Germline CDR1 is DFQATT and CDR2 is SNEGSKA (reference sequence). This chain's CDR3 is CSARHYNEQFF. For the CDR3, the DNA is TGCAGTGCTAGACACTACAATGAGCAGTTCTTC.

The chain carries TRBV19 and TRBJ1-2, with D tentatively TRBD1 (5 bases). Trimming took off 1 base at V and 6 bases at J, with 6 bases between the two ends. Germline V CDR1 and CDR2: LNHDA, SQIVND (reference sequence). This CDR3 has 12 amino acids. CDR3 nucleotide sequence: TGTGCCAGTAGTATAGCGGGGGATGGCTACACCTTC. It encodes CASSIAGDGYTF.

The genes are TRBV5-1 and TRBJ2-2; D remains ambiguous. The CDR3 runs 13 residues. V was trimmed by 5 bases and J by 3 bases, leaving 8 bases between them. Germline V CDR1 and CDR2: SGHRS, YFSETQ. The CDR3 spells CASRAGYTGELFF. CDR3 nucleotide sequence: TGCGCCAGCAGGGCTGGTTACACCGGGGAGCTGTTTTTT.

The chain uses TRBV5-4 and TRBJ1-1, with D perhaps matching TRBD1 (5 bases). Germline V gives CDR1 SGHNT, CDR2 YYREEE (reference sequence). The germline V and J ends were trimmed by 3 bases and 5 bases, with 14 bases remaining between them. The CDR3 covers 14 residues. CDR3 coding DNA: TGTGCCAGCAGCTCCTGGCAGGGTGGAACTGAAGCTTTCTTT. It encodes CASSSWQGGTEAFF.

This sequence joins TRBV7-3 and TRBJ1-1; D remains unclear. V was pared by 3 bases and J by 0 bases, with 8 bases between. This CDR3 spans 14 amino acids. Per germline, CDR1 SGHTA and CDR2 FQGTGA. CDR3 coding DNA: TGTGCCAGCAGCTTTAGCCAGCTGAACACTGAAGCTTTCTTT. Its protein is CASSFSQLNTEAFF. Looking up the rest from reference TRBV7-3 and TRBJ1-1 gives the full variable domain: GAGVSQTPSNKVTEKGKYVELRCDPISGHTALYWYRQSLGQGPEFLIYFQGTGAADDSGLPNDRFFAVRPEGSVSTLKIQRTERGDSAVYLCASSFSQLNTEAFFGQGTRLTVV.

The chain links TRBV15 to TRBJ2-3; TRBD2 aligns across 10 bases. The CDR3 sequence is 16 residues long. V dropped 0 bases and J dropped 5; count of bases not matched to a gene: 5. Germline loops: CDR1 LNHNV, CDR2 YYDKDF (reference sequence). The DNA of the CDR3 is TGTGCCACCAGCAGAGAGAGCGGGGGGGCTGTAGATACGCAGTATTTT. Protein: CATSRESGGAVDTQYF.

The CDR3 spells CASTRTREETQYF. The DNA for the CDR3 is TGTGCCAGCACTCGGACTAGAGAAGAGACCCAGTACTTC. This chain connects TRBV6-1 to TRBJ2-5, with 7 bases aligning to TRBD2. This CDR3 spans 13 amino acids. Per the germline V gene, CDR1 is MNHNS and CDR2 is SASEGT. Losses at the gene ends were 7 bases for V and 3 bases for J; bases not matched to a gene: 5.

The rearrangement joins TRBV7-2 to TRBJ2-1; 10 bases map to TRBD2. CDR3 length: 16 residues. Germline V gene lookup returns CDR1 SGHTA and CDR2 FQGNSA. The junction had 3 bases not matched to a gene; V was cut back by 2 bases and J by 2 bases. CDR3 region: CASSLSGTSAYNEQFF. The CDR3 coding sequence is TGTGCCAGCAGCTTATCCGGGACTAGCGCCTACAATGAGCAGTTCTTC.

V gene TRBV5-4 combines with J gene TRBJ2-7; 10 nucleotides agree with TRBD1. In germline, CDR1 is SGHNT, CDR2 YYREEE (reference sequence). CDR3 length equals 14 residues. Losses at the gene ends were 4 bases for V and 3 bases for J; bases not matched to a gene: 4. In DNA, the CDR3 is TGTGCCAGCAGCAGGGACAGGGGTAACTACGAGCAGTACTTC. Protein sequence: CASSRDRGNYEQYF.

This clone was detected only a few times. V usage is TRBV5-1 and J usage is TRBJ2-3; TRBD2 aligns across 8 bases. CDR3 length: 15 amino acids. The ends lost 2 bases at V and 2 bases at J; junction bases unmatched: 4. The germline V gene encodes CDR1 SGHRS and CDR2 YFSETQ. CDR3: CASSFTGGTTDTQYF. The CDR3 DNA reads TGCGCCAGCAGCTTCACGGGGGGGACCACAGATACGCAGTATTTT.

The chain carries TRBV10-1 and TRBJ2-3, with TRBD2 as a possible D gene (6 bases). The germline gives CDR1 WNHNN, CDR2 SYGVQD (reference sequence). The CDR3 has 17 amino acids. Trimming took 0 bases from V and 1 from J, leaving 14 bases between them. CDR3 loop: CASSESGRGTGTDTQYF. CDR3 sequence (DNA): TGCGCCAGCAGTGAGTCGGGGCGGGGCACAGGCACAGATACGCAGTATTTT.

The chain uses TRBV10-3 and TRBJ2-7; tentative D call: TRBD1 (5 bases). Trimming took 6 bases from V and 0 from J, leaving 12 bases between them. Germline V gene lookup returns CDR1 ENHRY and CDR2 SYGVKD. This CDR3 has 14 amino acids. The CDR3 DNA is TGTGCCATCAGATCTACCGACAGCTCCTACGAGCAGTACTTC. It is translated as CAIRSTDSSYEQYF.

The genes are TRBV7-9 and TRBJ1-2, with D possibly being TRBD1 (5 bases). This CDR3 contains 14 residues. Germline-derived CDR1 and CDR2 are SEHNR and FQNEAQ (reference sequence). Trimming pared 1 base from V and 8 bases from J, leaving 14 bases between. The CDR3 sequence is CASSLEVGAGGYTF. The CDR3 coding sequence is TGTGCCAGCAGCTTAGAGGTAGGGGCCGGAGGCTACACCTTC.

The genes are TRBV13 and TRBJ2-3, with TRBD2 matching over 9 bases. The germline V gene encodes CDR1 PRHDT and CDR2 FYEKMQ (reference sequence). J was trimmed by 1 base and V by 8 bases; bases with no gene match: 4. CDR3 size: 14 residues. CDR3 protein: CASQREERTDTQYF. In nucleotides, the CDR3 is TGTGCCAGCCAGCGGGAGGAACGCACAGATACGCAGTATTTT.

The genes are TRBV5-8 and TRBJ1-2; no clear D. CDR1 and CDR2 (germline): SGHTS, YDEGEE. The ends were cut back, 6 bases at V and 6 bases at J, with 6 bases in the middle. The CDR3 consists of 10 residues. CDR3 region: CASTKNGYTF. The CDR3 region has the DNA TGTGCCAGCACCAAAAATGGCTACACCTTC. The complete variable domain, with remaining parts taken from reference TRBV5-8 and TRBJ1-2, reads EAGVTQSPTHLIKTRGQQATLRCSPISGHTSVYWYQQALGLGLQFLLWYDEGEERNRGNFPPRFSGRQFPNYSSELNVNALELEDSALYLCASTKNGYTFGSGTRLTVV.

The chain couples TRBV6-7 to TRBJ2-1, with D perhaps matching TRBD2 (6 bases). TRBV6-7 counts as an open reading frame of uncertain function. CDR3 length equals 14 residues. V was clipped by 2 bases and J by 8 bases, with 13 bases between them. CDR3 bases: TGTGCCAGCAGTTACCCCCCGGGGGAGGATGAGCAGTTCTTC. Its translation: CASSYPPGEDEQFF.

This clone was seen a few times. This chain links TRBV9 with TRBJ2-3; 10 positions agree with TRBD2. The ends lost 0 bases at V and 2 bases at J; junction bases unmatched: 3. This CDR3 comprises 16 residues. CDR1 is SGDLS, CDR2 YYNGEE, per germline. CDR3 DNA: TGTGCCAGCAGCGTAGGAGCGGGAGGGCTCACAGATACGCAGTATTTT. Its protein product is CASSVGAGGLTDTQYF. The variable domain in full, completed from reference TRBV9 and TRBJ2-3, reads DSGVTQTPKHLITATGQRVTLRCSPRSGDLSVYWYQQSLDQGLQFLIQYYNGEERAKGNILERFSAQQFPDLHSELNLSSLELGDSALYFCASSVGAGGLTDTQYFGPGTRLTVL.

This rearrangement joins TRBV28 to TRBJ2-3; TRBD1 matches at 7 bases. The CDR3 has 15 residues. V lost 6 bases and J lost 6; bases outside the gene matches: 12. CDR1 and CDR2 (germline): MDHEN, SYDVKM. Here the CDR3 DNA reads TGTGCCAGCAGGGTTGACAGGGCGGTCGGGGATACGCAGTATTTT. Residues: CASRVDRAVGDTQYF.